One sample yielded the 27 T cell receptor beta chains listed below, sequenced in a study of cytomegalovirus exposure and HLA in healthy donors. Only in-frame clones appear in the TCRdb table, and some are missing; sequencing was by immunoSEQ multiplex PCR. This table holds 250,000 or so clones, roughly 89% found once. Sequencing was carried out using PBMCs. These receptors all come from a woman between 18 and 29 years old in good health and CMV-seronegative.

The chain uses TRBV10-2 and TRBJ1-5, with D tentatively TRBD1 (6 bases). Per the germline V gene, CDR1 is WSHSY and CDR2 is SAAADI. The CDR3 has 15 residues. V lost 5 bases and J 2 bases, leaving 13 bases between the germline ends. The CDR3, as DNA: TGCGCCAGCAGTCAGGGGTACGATGGCAATCAGCCCCAGCATTTT. It specifies CASSQGYDGNQPQHF.

This chain connects TRBV27 to TRBJ2-5; D not certain. This CDR3 comprises 13 residues. V gave up 2 bases and J gave up 3 bases, with 7 bases separating them. The germline CDR1 and CDR2 sequences are MNHEY and SMNVEV (reference sequence). CDR3 nucleotides: TGTGCCAGCAGTTTACTAGGAGAAGAGACCCAGTACTTC. Amino acids: CASSLLGEETQYF.

The table lists this clone with a count of one. An end of the junction does not agree with germline; a read error may underlie this. The chain carries TRBV7-7 and TRBJ1-1; 8 bases line up with TRBD1. Looked up from germline, CDR1 is SSHAT and CDR2 is FNYEAQ (reference sequence). The CDR3 spans 18 residues. CDR3 bases: TGTGCTAGCAGCTTAGCGCTTATTGGCAGGGGGCCCGACACTGAAGCTTTCTTT. It yields the protein CASSLALIGRGPDTEAFF.

The chain has TRBV5-1 and TRBJ2-5, with D tentatively TRBD1 (5 bases). V dropped 0 bases and J dropped 0 bases, with 9 bases sitting between them. Germline V lookup: CDR1 SGHRS, CDR2 YFSETQ. The CDR3 has 15 residues. The CDR3 spells CASSLDRKYQETQYF. DNA for the CDR3: TGCGCCAGCAGCTTGGACAGGAAGTACCAAGAGACCCAGTACTTC.

This sequence joins TRBV10-3 and TRBJ1-3; TRBD1 matches 9 bases. J was trimmed by 0 bases and V by 9 bases; bases with no gene match: 3. This CDR3 has 14 amino acids. Germline V gene data show CDR1 as ENHRY and CDR2 as SYGVKD. The CDR3 is CAIQGANSGNTIYF. DNA of the CDR3: TGTGCCATACAGGGGGCAAACTCTGGAAACACCATATATTTT.

V gene TRBV5-1 combines with J gene TRBJ2-5, with 8 bases that match TRBD2. Germline assignment: CDR1 SGHRS and CDR2 YFSETQ. The CDR3 contains 15 residues. Trimming removed 0 bases from V and 1 base from J; junction bases left unmatched: 2. In nucleotides, the CDR3 is TGCGCCAGCAGCTTGGTCGGGGGGGCCCAAGAGACCCAGTACTTC. It is translated as CASSLVGGAQETQYF.

In regard to this clone: In the same sample, other DNA sequences code for this CDR3. This chain links TRBV6-5 with TRBJ1-1; D is uncertain. The CDR3 spans 15 residues. CDR1 and CDR2 from the germline V gene are MNHEY and SVGAGI. The V end lost 0 bases, the J end lost 1 base, and 9 bases lay between the germline ends. The CDR3 region is CASSYSRRGNTEAFF. The DNA of the CDR3 is TGTGCCAGCAGTTACTCGAGGCGCGGGAACACTGAAGCTTTCTTT.

The DNA of the CDR3 is TGTGCCAGCGCTCCGGACAGGGTTCGAACTGAAGCTTTCTTT. This sequence encodes CASAPDRVRTEAFF. The chain has TRBV7-9 and TRBJ1-1, with 8 bases aligning to TRBD1. The CDR3 has 14 amino acids. The germline gives CDR1 SEHNR, CDR2 FQNEAQ (reference sequence). Trimming at V came to 8 bases and at J to 5 bases, leaving 10 bases not matched to a gene.

The V and J genes are TRBV6-5 and TRBJ1-3; 8 bases fit TRBD1. The J segment lost 1 base and the V segment lost 6 bases, leaving 2 bases of the junction unmatched. Germline V gene data show CDR1 as MNHEY and CDR2 as SVGAGI. The length of the CDR3 is 14 residues. CDR3 sequence (DNA): TGTGCCAGCAGGCAGGGGGCTTCTGGAAACACCATATATTTT. Protein: CASRQGASGNTIYF.

The rearrangement joins TRBV4-1 to TRBJ1-2; TRBD1 matches 9 bases. The CDR3 has 17 amino acids. The germline V gene has CDR1 MGHRA and CDR2 YSYEKL. V lost 0 bases to trimming and J lost 8 bases; unmatched junction nucleotides: 13. The CDR3 loop reads CASSQDFTSGQGGGYTF. CDR3 bases: TGCGCCAGCAGCCAAGATTTTACCTCGGGACAGGGAGGCGGCTACACCTTC.

The rearrangement links TRBV19 to TRBJ1-2, with D hard to call. The CDR3 totals 13 residues. V was pared by 7 bases and J by 4 bases, with 13 bases between. Per germline, CDR1 LNHDA and CDR2 SQIVND (reference sequence). The CDR3 reads CASTAGRIYGYTF. In DNA form, the CDR3 reads TGTGCCAGTACCGCGGGGAGGATCTATGGCTACACCTTC.

This clone appeared once. The chain links TRBV6-5 to TRBJ2-1, with a tentative D call TRBD2 (6 bases). Germline V gene data show CDR1 as MNHEY and CDR2 as SVGAGI. Trimming removed 2 bases from V and 3 bases from J, with 14 bases in between. The CDR3 has 16 residues. The CDR3, as DNA: TGTGCCAGCAGTTACGTTTGGCGGGGCAGCTACAATGAGCAGTTCTTC. Translated, it gives CASSYVWRGSYNEQFF.

This rearrangement joins TRBV7-2 to TRBJ2-5; weak D call: TRBD2 (6 bases). V dropped 0 bases and J dropped 5 bases, with 13 bases sitting between them. The CDR3 totals 15 residues. Germline loops: CDR1 SGHTA, CDR2 FQGNSA. CDR3 DNA: TGTGCCAGCAGCTTAGCCGCGGGGCCGGGGGAGACCCAGTACTTC. This sequence encodes CASSLAAGPGETQYF.

This chain connects TRBV4-1 to TRBJ2-1; 11 bases are a match to TRBD1. The CDR3 has 15 residues. Trimming cost V 0 bases and J 8 bases; bases outside gene matches: 3. Germline V CDR1 and CDR2: MGHRA, YSYEKL. The CDR3 DNA sequence: TGCGCCAGCAGCCAAGAACCGGGACAGGGGGATGAGCAGTTCTTC. Protein sequence: CASSQEPGQGDEQFF.

The rearrangement joins TRBV7-2 to TRBJ1-2; the D is unclear. The CDR3 is 13 amino acids. Germline-derived CDR1 and CDR2 are SGHTA and FQGNSA. V was shortened by 5 bases and J by 8 bases, with 15 bases between the two germline ends. DNA of the CDR3: TGTGCCAGCAGCCGCGACACTGCTCAGGGCTACACCTTC. Translated, it gives CASSRDTAQGYTF.

The chain uses TRBV27 and TRBJ2-3; 10 bases map to TRBD1. CDR1 and CDR2 (germline): MNHEY, SMNVEV (reference sequence). This CDR3 has 16 amino acids. J gave up 2 bases and V 6 bases, and 8 bases lay outside the gene matches. The CDR3 spells CASSRVGQGNTDTQYF. The CDR3 DNA is TGTGCCAGCAGCAGGGTGGGACAGGGGAACACAGATACGCAGTATTTT.

The rearrangement uses TRBV10-3 and TRBJ1-1; D unclear. CDR1 is ENHRY and CDR2 is SYGVKD in the germline V gene. Between the trimmed V and J ends, which lost 5 bases and 6 bases, there was a span of 13 bases. The CDR3 runs 13 residues. CDR3 in amino acids: CAISYGLGAEAFF. CDR3 DNA: TGTGCCATCAGTTACGGACTTGGCGCTGAAGCTTTCTTT.

The V and J genes are TRBV28 and TRBJ1-6, with D uncertain. The germline V gene has CDR1 MDHEN and CDR2 SYDVKM. V shed 5 bases and J shed 14 bases, with 16 bases lying between them. There are 13 residues in the CDR3. The CDR3 coding sequence is TGTGCCAGCAGTCGAACGCCCAGTCTAGCCCTCCACTTT. Protein sequence: CASSRTPSLALHF.

The J gene is TRBJ1-4, the V gene TRBV27; 10 bases match TRBD1. Trimming removed 6 bases from V and 8 bases from J; junction bases left unmatched: 6. CDR1 is MNHEY and CDR2 is SMNVEV in the germline V gene (reference sequence). The CDR3 extends over 14 amino acids. The CDR3: CASSRQGAWEKLFF. Here the CDR3 DNA reads TGTGCCAGCAGCCGACAGGGGGCATGGGAAAAACTGTTTTTT.

The chain employs TRBV2 and TRBJ1-5; TRBD1 matches 7 bases. Trimming took 5 bases from V and 3 from J; bases not matched to a gene: 10. The length of the CDR3 is 16 residues. Germline-derived CDR1 and CDR2 are SNHLY and FYNNEI. CDR3 nucleotide sequence: TGTGCCAGCAGTTGGGCAGGGGGGAGTTTCAATCAGCCCCAGCATTTT. Its protein product is CASSWAGGSFNQPQHF.

The V call is TRBV25-1, the J call TRBJ2-1, with D possibly matching TRBD2 (6 bases). In germline, CDR1 is MGHDK, CDR2 SYGVNS. This CDR3 spans 14 amino acids. V lost 2 bases and J lost 14, with 19 bases in between. This chain's CDR3 is CASSEGLGLPCEFF. In DNA form, the CDR3 reads TGTGCCAGCAGTGAAGGCTTGGGACTCCCCTGCGAGTTCTTC.

The chain carries TRBV2 and TRBJ1-4; TRBD1 matches at 9 bases. The junction had 6 bases not matched to a gene; V was cut back by 6 bases and J by 7 bases. The germline gives CDR1 SNHLY, CDR2 FYNNEI. CDR3 length: 14 amino acids. This CDR3 reads CASSSGTGSEKLFF. The CDR3 coding sequence is TGTGCCAGCAGCAGCGGGACAGGGTCTGAAAAACTGTTTTTT. The variable domain in full, completed from reference TRBV2 and TRBJ1-4, reads EPEVTQTPSHQVTQMGQEVILRCVPISNHLYFYWYRQILGQKVEFLVSFYNNEISEKSEIFDDQFSVERPDGSNFTLKIRSTKLEDSAMYFCASSSGTGSEKLFFGSGTQLSVL.

The V gene is TRBV5-1, the J gene TRBJ1-1, with D possibly TRBD1 on 6 matching bases. The CDR3 loop spans 13 amino acids. Germline loops: CDR1 SGHRS, CDR2 YFSETQ. Trimming pared 4 bases from V and 1 base from J, leaving 8 bases between. The CDR3 DNA follows: TGCGCCAGCAGCGGGGGACAGAACACTGAAGCTTTCTTT. Protein: CASSGGQNTEAFF.

The chain recombines TRBV19 with TRBJ1-5; no reliable D call. V was cut by 1 base and J by 1 base, with 11 bases left in between. This CDR3 has 16 residues. Germline V lookup: CDR1 LNHDA, CDR2 SQIVND (reference sequence). CDR3 nucleotide sequence: TGTGCCAGTAGTATAGGTCTCAGGTCGAGCAATCAGCCCCAGCATTTT. Translating gives CASSIGLRSSNQPQHF.

The CDR3 nucleotides are TGCAGCTTGGGAGGGAGGAACACCGGGGAGCTGTTTTTT. The encoded protein is CSLGGRNTGELFF. V and J are TRBV29-1 and TRBJ2-2, with 7 bases that match TRBD2. The CDR3 totals 13 residues. Looked up from germline, CDR1 is SQVTM and CDR2 is ANQGSEA. Trimming removed 8 bases from V and 1 base from J; junction bases left unmatched: 4.

The chain recombines TRBV28 with TRBJ2-7; D is perhaps TRBD1 (6 bases). Trimming left V 4 bases short and J 4 bases short, with 17 bases between. This CDR3 has 15 residues. CDR1 MDHEN and CDR2 SYDVKM come from the germline V gene. CDR3 residues: CASSSPVKGVYEQYV. CDR3 DNA sequence: TGTGCCAGCAGTTCCCCTGTGAAGGGGGTGTACGAGCAGTACGTC.

V is TRBV2 and J is TRBJ2-3; 10 bases fit TRBD2. Germline V lookup: CDR1 SNHLY, CDR2 FYNNEI. J lost 0 bases, V lost 5 bases, and 2 bases had no gene match. CDR3 length: 15 amino acids. The CDR3 spells CASSPGLASTDTQYF. The CDR3 nucleotides are TGTGCCAGCAGTCCGGGACTAGCGAGCACAGATACGCAGTATTTT. The full variable domain, rest sourced from reference TRBV2 and TRBJ2-3, is EPEVTQTPSHQVTQMGQEVILRCVPISNHLYFYWYRQILGQKVEFLVSFYNNEISEKSEIFDDQFSVERPDGSNFTLKIRSTKLEDSAMYFCASSPGLASTDTQYFGPGTRLTVL.